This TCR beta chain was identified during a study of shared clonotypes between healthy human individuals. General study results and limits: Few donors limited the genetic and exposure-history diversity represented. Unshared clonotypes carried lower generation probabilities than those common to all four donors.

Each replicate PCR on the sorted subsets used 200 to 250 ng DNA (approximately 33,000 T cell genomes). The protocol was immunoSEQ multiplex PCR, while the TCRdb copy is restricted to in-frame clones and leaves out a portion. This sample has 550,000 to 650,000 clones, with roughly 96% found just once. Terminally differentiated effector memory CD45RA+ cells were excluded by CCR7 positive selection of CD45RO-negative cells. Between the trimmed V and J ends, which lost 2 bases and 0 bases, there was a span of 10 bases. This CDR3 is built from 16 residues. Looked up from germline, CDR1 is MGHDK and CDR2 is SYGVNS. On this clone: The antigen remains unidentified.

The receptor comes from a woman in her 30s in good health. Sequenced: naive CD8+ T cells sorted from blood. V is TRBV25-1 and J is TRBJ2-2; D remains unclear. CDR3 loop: CASSEEYLTNTGELFF. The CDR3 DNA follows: TGTGCCAGCAGTGAAGAGTACTTGACGAACACCGGGGAGCTGTTTTTT.